This is a list of T cell receptor beta chains from one sample in a study of blood T cell repertoires in COVID-19. Profiled with immunoSEQ multiplex PCR; TCRdb holds only in-frame clones, not every one. In the table there are around 320,000 clones, nearly 90% of which are singletons. The sequenced sample was peripheral blood. Source of these receptors: a woman in her twenties or thirties with COVID-19, enrolled during active disease. CDR3s leave out the opening cysteine and the closing phenylalanine or tryptophan. Clone size, where shown, is once, few, many, or a class for clones that have expanded.

>TRBJ2-7|few|TRBV7-9
ASSLDRAPYEQY
>TRBJ2-7|NA|TRBV10-3
AICPGGFHYEQY
>TRBJ1-2|once|TRBV27
ASRRTGWDGYT
>TRBJ1-1|NA|TRBV5-4
ASSLGSPAGGTEAF
>TRBJ1-2|NA|TRBV28
ASSPAVLPGGYT
>TRBJ1-6|NA|TRBV19
SRAGNSPLH
>TRBJ2-5|once|TRBV5-1
ASSLDTGTGMETQY
>TRBJ2-1|once|TRBV19
ASRQGLASNEQF
>TRBJ1-1|NA|TRBV19
ASSGQGWTEAF
>TRBJ2-7|NA|TRBV3-1/TRBV3-2
ASSQDGTPPPAEY